The T cell receptor (beta chain) described here comes from a study of cytomegalovirus exposure and HLA in healthy donors. The overall study: Most donors, roughly 77% of several hundred genotyped, fell in the Caucasian-associated ancestry cluster.

Looked up from germline, CDR1 is SNHLY and CDR2 is FYNNEI. V was pared by 4 bases and J by 8 bases, with 14 bases between. The CDR3 is 13 amino acids. 13 Jbeta primers and 60 Vbeta primers were used for the PCR. The protocol was immunoSEQ multiplex PCR, while the TCRdb copy is restricted to in-frame clones and leaves out a portion. This repertoire shows approximately 160,000 clones, approximately 78% found once; its top ten account for approximately 13%. The sequenced sample was PBMCs. V gene TRBV2 combines with J gene TRBJ2-5; D remains unclear. The sequence came from a woman aged 50 to 60 in good health and CMV-seropositive. CDR3 coding DNA: TGTGCCAGCAGTGTAAGGAGCGCCGGAACCCAGTACTTC. Protein: CASSVRSAGTQYF.